One and the same sample provided the 8 T cell receptor beta chains below, sequenced in a study of T cell repertoires in cytomegalovirus infection. TCRdb reprocessed the reads with MiXCR, giving one entry per CDR3 protein. The repertoire has about 150,000 distinct CDR3 sequences, under 20% of them found once; the top ten carry roughly a sixth. The sample comprised CD8+ T cells from PBMCs. The receptors were sampled from a human donor in good health (CMV status not recorded). Some clones in this sample may be carry-over from other donors' samples.

This clonotype has only a few counts. The rearrangement uses TRBV27 and TRBJ2-7; TRBD2 matches 10 bases. This CDR3 spans 13 amino acids. J lost 5 bases, V lost 3 bases, and 1 base had no gene match. CDR1 and CDR2 (germline): MNHEY, SMNVEV (reference sequence). This chain's CDR3 is CASSFLAGDEQYF. The CDR3 DNA reads TGTGCCAGCAGTTTTCTAGCGGGAGACGAGCAGTACTTC.

This clonotype was found once. The V gene is TRBV9, the J gene TRBJ1-2, with 7 nucleotides matching TRBD1. The germline V gene has CDR1 SGDLS and CDR2 YYNGEE. The CDR3 is 16 amino acids. The ends lost 3 bases at V and 3 bases at J; junction bases unmatched: 11. CDR3: CASSDLRTGTDYGYTF. In nucleotides, the CDR3 is TGTGCCAGCAGCGACCTCAGGACCGGGACAGACTATGGCTACACCTTC.

This clonotype was counted only a few times. DNA of the CDR3: TGTGCCAGCAGTGAGCGGGAGGGCCCCCCCAATGAGCAGTTCTTC. Translated, it gives CASSEREGPPNEQFF. This chain links TRBV6-2 or TRBV6-3 with TRBJ2-1; 10 bases agree with TRBD2. Per germline, CDR1 MNHEY and CDR2 SVGEGT. The CDR3 totals 15 residues. The V gene end was trimmed by 5 bases and the J gene end by 6 bases; junction bases not matched to a gene: 7.

The chain employs TRBV3-1 and TRBJ2-5; D ambiguous. This CDR3 region has 15 residues. V was clipped by 4 bases and J by 4 bases, with 16 bases between them. From germline, CDR1 is LGHDT and CDR2 YNNKEL (reference sequence). The CDR3 region is CASSPIWPSRETQYF. The CDR3 coding sequence is TGTGCCAGCAGCCCTATATGGCCCTCAAGAGAGACCCAGTACTTC.

This clonotype was counted only a few times. Its ends do not fully match the called genes, so a read error is possible. The chain recombines TRBV5-5 with TRBJ2-2; 8 positions match TRBD2. The length of the CDR3 is 15 residues. CDR1 and CDR2 from the germline V gene are SGHKS and YYEKEE (reference sequence). The CDR3 coding sequence is TGTGCTAGCAGCCCGACCGGGGGGGGCACCGGGGAGCTGTTTTTT. The encoded protein is CASSPTGGGTGELFF.

The genes are TRBV7-2 and TRBJ1-2; possibly TRBD1 for D (5 bases). CDR3 size: 11 residues. Germline V gene lookup returns CDR1 SGHTA and CDR2 FQGNSA. The V end was cut by 10 bases, the J end by 7 bases, with 13 bases between. CDR3 region: CATRDGAGYTF. CDR3 DNA sequence: TGTGCCACCAGGGATGGGGCTGGCTACACCTTC.

The chain employs TRBV7-9 and TRBJ2-1, with D maybe TRBD2 (6 bases). V gave up 5 bases and J gave up 9 bases, with 17 bases separating them. Looked up from germline, CDR1 is SEHNR and CDR2 is FQNEAQ (reference sequence). The CDR3 length is 14 residues. DNA of the CDR3: TGTGCCAGCAGCCCATTATTGCGGGGTGGTGAGCAGTTCTTC. Encoded protein: CASSPLLRGGEQFF. Together with reference TRBV7-9 and TRBJ2-1, the CDR3 gives the full variable domain: DTGVSQNPRHKITKRGQNVTFRCDPISEHNRLYWYRQTLGQGPEFLTYFQNEAQLEKSRLLSDRFSAERPKGSFSTLEIQRTEQGDSAMYLCASSPLLRGGEQFFGPGTRLTVL.

The chain combines TRBV10-3 with TRBJ1-2, with 8 bases that match TRBD1. The CDR3 extends over 13 amino acids. J was trimmed by 6 bases and V by 6 bases; bases with no gene match: 6. The V gene's germline CDR1 is ENHRY and CDR2 SYGVKD. The DNA for the CDR3 is TGTGCCATCAGGGAGACAGGGGTAGATGGCTACACCTTC. This gives the protein CAIRETGVDGYTF.